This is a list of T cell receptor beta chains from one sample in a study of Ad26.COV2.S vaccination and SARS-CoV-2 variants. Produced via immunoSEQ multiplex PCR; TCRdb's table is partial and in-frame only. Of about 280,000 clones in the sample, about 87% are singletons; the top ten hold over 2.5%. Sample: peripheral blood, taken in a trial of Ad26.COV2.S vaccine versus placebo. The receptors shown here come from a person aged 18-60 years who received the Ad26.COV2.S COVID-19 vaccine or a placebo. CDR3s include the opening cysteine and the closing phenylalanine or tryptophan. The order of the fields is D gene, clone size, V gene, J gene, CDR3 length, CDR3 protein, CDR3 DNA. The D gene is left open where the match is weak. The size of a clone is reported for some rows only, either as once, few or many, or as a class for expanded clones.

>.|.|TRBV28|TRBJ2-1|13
CASRGFPYNEQFF
TGTGCCAGCAGGGGTTTCCCCTACAATGAGCAGTTCTTC
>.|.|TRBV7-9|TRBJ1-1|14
CASSLGGLDTEAFF
TGTGCCAGCAGCTTAGGGGGGCTCGACACTGAAGCTTTCTTT
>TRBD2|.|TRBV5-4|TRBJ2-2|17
CASSTGLAGANTGELFF
TGTGCCAGCAGCACGGGACTAGCGGGCGCTAACACCGGGGAGCTGTTTTTT
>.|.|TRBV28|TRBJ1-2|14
CASTTGRGNYGYTF
TGTGCCAGCACCACGGGGAGGGGGAACTATGGCTACACCTTC
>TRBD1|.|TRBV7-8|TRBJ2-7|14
CASSRTNRGDEQYF
TGTGCCAGCAGCCGTACTAACAGGGGTGACGAGCAGTACTTC
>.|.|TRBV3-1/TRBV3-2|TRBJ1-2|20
CASSQDRRGRDAESIYGYTF
TGTGCCAGCAGCCAAGATAGGAGGGGCCGGGACGCCGAGTCAATCTATGGCTACACCTTC
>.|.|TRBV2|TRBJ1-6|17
CASSESPPGIRNSPLHF
TGTGCCAGCAGTGAATCCCCTCCCGGGATTCGTAATTCACCCCTCCACTTT
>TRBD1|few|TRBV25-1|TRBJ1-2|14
CASSGQGLNYGYTF
TGTGCCAGCAGTGGACAGGGGCTTAACTATGGCTACACCTTC
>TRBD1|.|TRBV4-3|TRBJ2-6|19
CASSQDGGTGVIGANVLTF
TGCGCCAGCAGCCAAGACGGGGGGACAGGGGTAATCGGGGCCAACGTCCTGACTTTC
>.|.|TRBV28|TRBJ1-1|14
CASSLSRGDTEAFF
TGTGCCAGCAGTTTATCGCGGGGGGACACTGAAGCTTTCTTT
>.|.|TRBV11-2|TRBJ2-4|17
CASSSSGMVLAKNIQYF
TGTGCCAGCAGCTCCTCTGGGATGGTTTTAGCCAAAAACATTCAGTACTTC
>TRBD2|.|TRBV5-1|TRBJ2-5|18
CASSPGTSGGTYQETQYF
TGCGCCAGCAGCCCCGGGACTAGCGGGGGGACGTACCAAGAGACCCAGTACTTC
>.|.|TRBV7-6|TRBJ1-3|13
CASSRTEGNTIYF
TGTGCCAGCAGCAGGACAGAGGGAAACACCATATATTTT
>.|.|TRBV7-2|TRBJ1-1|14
CASSLGPRNTEAFF
TGTGCCAGCAGCTTAGGGCCGAGGAACACTGAAGCTTTCTTT
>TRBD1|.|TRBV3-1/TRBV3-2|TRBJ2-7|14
CASSHGTGGNEQYF
TGTGCCAGCAGCCATGGGACAGGGGGCAACGAGCAGTACTTC
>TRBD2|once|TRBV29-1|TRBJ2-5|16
CSVQWTSGDPGETQYF
TGCAGCGTTCAATGGACTAGCGGGGACCCCGGGGAGACCCAGTACTTC